This T cell receptor (beta chain) was sequenced for a study of beta chain features in type 1 diabetes. Study results and caveats: Researchers report that Type 1 diabetes patients had moderately but significantly shorter TCRB CDR3s across all four CD4+ subsets.

Only a few counts were recorded for this clone. Its antigen is unidentified. There was one heparinised blood draw per donor, averaging about 120 mL. The authors reverse transcribed all of the isolated RNA, so sequencing captured expressed TCRB transcripts. The average read count of naive, central memory and regulatory T cell samples was approximately 3.5 million. Using immunoSEQ multiplex PCR, the repertoire was profiled, and TCRdb retains in-frame clones only, with some absent. The sample lists fewer than 350,000 clones; about 15% were seen once. The CDR3 contains 20 residues. Germline CDR1 SGHRS, CDR2 YFSETQ. V lost 2 bases, J lost 7 bases, and 33 bases lay in between.

The chain employs TRBV5-1 and TRBJ2-5, with D tentatively TRBD2 (5 bases). The clonotype was recovered from a man younger than 35 with type 1 diabetes. The sample taken for sequencing was naive CD4+ T cells from blood. The DNA of the CDR3 is TGCGCCAGCAGCTTTCGTCCTTACCAGAAATCTTTGGACGGACGGGGGACCCAGTACTTC. Translated, it gives CASSFRPYQKSLDGRGTQYF.